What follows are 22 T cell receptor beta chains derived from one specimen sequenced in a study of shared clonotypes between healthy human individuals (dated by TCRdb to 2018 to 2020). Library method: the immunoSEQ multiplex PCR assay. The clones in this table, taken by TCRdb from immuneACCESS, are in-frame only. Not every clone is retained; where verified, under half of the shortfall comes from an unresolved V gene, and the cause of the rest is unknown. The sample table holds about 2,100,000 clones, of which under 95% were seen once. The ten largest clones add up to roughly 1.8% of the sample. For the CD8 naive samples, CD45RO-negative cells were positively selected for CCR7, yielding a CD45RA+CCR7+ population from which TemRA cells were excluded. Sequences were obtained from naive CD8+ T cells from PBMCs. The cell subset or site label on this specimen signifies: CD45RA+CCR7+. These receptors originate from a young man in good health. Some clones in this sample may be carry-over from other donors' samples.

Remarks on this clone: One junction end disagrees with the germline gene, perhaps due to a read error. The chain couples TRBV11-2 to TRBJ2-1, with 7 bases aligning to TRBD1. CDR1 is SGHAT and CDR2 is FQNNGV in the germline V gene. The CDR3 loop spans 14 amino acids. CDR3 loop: CASTLYRGYNEQFF. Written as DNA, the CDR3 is TGTGCCAGCACCTTATACAGGGGTTACAATGAGCAGTTCTTC.

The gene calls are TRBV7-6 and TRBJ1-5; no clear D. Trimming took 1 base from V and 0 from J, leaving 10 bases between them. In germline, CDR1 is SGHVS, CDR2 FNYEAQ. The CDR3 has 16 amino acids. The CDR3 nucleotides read TGTGCCAGCAGCTTAGGCCCCGTATATAGCAATCAGCCCCAGCATTTT. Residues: CASSLGPVYSNQPQHF.

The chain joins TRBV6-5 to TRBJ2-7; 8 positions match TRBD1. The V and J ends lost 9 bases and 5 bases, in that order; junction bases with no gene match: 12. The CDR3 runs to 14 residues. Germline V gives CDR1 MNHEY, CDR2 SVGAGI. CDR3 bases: TGTGCCAGTCAGGACAGGGCAACGGCTGACGAGCAGTACTTC. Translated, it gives CASQDRATADEQYF.

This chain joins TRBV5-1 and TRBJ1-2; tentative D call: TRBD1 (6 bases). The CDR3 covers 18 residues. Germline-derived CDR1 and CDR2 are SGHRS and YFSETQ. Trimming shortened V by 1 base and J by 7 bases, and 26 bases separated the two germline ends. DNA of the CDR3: TGCGCCAGCAGCTTGATGGTAGGGACAAGACTCGATACGGGTGGCTACACCTTC. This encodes CASSLMVGTRLDTGGYTF.

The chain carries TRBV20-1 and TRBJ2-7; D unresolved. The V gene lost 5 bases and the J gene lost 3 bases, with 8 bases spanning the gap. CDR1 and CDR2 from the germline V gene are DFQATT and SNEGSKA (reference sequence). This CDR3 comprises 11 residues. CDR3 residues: CSALFGYEQYF. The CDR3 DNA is TGCAGTGCTCTTTTTGGCTACGAGCAGTACTTC.

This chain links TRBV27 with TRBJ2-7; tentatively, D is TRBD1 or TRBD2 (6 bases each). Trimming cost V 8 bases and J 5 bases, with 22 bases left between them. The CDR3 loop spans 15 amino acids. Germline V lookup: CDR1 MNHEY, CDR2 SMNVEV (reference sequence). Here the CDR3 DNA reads TGTGCCAGCCAACTCGGGGGCCTTGAACTGCACGAGCAGTACTTC. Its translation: CASQLGGLELHEQYF.

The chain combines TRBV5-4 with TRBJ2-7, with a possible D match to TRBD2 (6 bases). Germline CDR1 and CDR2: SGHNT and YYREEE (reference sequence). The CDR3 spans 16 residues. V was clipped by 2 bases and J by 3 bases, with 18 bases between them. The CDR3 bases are TGTGCCAGCAGCTTACCGGACTCTCCGGAGGGCTACGAGCAGTACTTC. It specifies CASSLPDSPEGYEQYF.

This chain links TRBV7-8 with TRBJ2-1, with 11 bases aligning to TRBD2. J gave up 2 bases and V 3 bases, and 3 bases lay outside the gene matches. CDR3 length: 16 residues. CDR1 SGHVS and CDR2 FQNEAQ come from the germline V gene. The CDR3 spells CASSFGTSGTYNEQFF. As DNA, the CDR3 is TGTGCCAGCAGCTTTGGGACTAGCGGAACCTACAATGAGCAGTTCTTC.

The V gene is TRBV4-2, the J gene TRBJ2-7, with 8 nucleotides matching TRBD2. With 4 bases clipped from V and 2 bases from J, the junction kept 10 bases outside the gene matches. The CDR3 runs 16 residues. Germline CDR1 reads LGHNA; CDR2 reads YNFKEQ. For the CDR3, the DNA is TGTGCCAGCAGCCCCTCAGCCACTAGCGGTACCTACGAGCAGTACTTC. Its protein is CASSPSATSGTYEQYF.

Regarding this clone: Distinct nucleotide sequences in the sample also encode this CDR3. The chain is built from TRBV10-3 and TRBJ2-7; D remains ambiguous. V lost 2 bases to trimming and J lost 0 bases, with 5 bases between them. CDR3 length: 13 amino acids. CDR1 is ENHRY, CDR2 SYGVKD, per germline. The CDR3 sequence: CAISEVGSYEQYF. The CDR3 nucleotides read TGTGCCATCAGTGAGGTTGGCTCCTACGAGCAGTACTTC.

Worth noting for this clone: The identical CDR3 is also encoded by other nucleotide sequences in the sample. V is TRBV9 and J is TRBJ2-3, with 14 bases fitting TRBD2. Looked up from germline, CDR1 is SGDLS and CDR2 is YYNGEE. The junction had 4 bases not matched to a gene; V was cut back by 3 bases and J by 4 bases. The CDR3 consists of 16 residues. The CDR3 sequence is CASSGGTSGRADTQYF. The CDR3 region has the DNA TGTGCCAGCAGCGGGGGGACTAGCGGGAGAGCAGATACGCAGTATTTT.

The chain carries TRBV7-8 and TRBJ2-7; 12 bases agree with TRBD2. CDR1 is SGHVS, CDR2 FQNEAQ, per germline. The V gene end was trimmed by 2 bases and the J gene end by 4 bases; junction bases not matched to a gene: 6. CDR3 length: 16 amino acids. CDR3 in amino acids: CASSLTGLAGQYEQYF. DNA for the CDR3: TGTGCCAGCAGCTTAACGGGACTAGCGGGCCAGTACGAGCAGTACTTC.

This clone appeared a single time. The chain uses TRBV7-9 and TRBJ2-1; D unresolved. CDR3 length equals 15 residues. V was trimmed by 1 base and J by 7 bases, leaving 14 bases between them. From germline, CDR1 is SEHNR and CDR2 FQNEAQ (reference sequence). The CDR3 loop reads CASSLGVRTMNEQFF. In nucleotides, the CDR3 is TGTGCCAGCAGCTTAGGTGTTCGTACGATGAATGAGCAGTTCTTC.

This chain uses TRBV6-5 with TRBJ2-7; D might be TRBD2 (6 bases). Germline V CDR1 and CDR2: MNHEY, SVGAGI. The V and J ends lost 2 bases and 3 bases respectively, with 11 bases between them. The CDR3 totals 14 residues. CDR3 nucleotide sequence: TGTGCCAGCAGTTACACGAATAGCGGCTACGAGCAGTACTTC. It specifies CASSYTNSGYEQYF.

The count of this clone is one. The CDR3 DNA follows: TGCGCCAGCAGTGAGGGGACGTCCCTCGAGCAGTACTTC. This codes for CASSEGTSLEQYF. The rearrangement uses TRBV10-1 and TRBJ2-7; D assignment may be TRBD1 or TRBD2 (5 bases each). This CDR3 contains 13 residues. The germline gives CDR1 WNHNN, CDR2 SYGVQD (reference sequence). V was pared by 2 bases and J by 6 bases, with 11 bases between.

This CDR3 reads CASRPRDRVYNEQFF. As DNA, the CDR3 is TGTGCCAGCAGGCCCCGGGACAGGGTATACAATGAGCAGTTCTTC. The chain joins TRBV6-5 to TRBJ2-1; 9 bases align to TRBD1. Germline assignment: CDR1 MNHEY and CDR2 SVGAGI. The CDR3 loop spans 15 amino acids. V was pared by 6 bases and J by 4 bases, with 7 bases of the junction left unmatched.

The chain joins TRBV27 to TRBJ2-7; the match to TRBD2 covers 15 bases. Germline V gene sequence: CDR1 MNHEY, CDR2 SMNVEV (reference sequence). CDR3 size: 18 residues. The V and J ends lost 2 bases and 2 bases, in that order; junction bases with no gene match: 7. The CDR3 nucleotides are TGTGCCAGCAGTTTAACCAGCGGACTAGCGGGAGGGACCTACGAGCAGTACTTC. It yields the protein CASSLTSGLAGGTYEQYF.

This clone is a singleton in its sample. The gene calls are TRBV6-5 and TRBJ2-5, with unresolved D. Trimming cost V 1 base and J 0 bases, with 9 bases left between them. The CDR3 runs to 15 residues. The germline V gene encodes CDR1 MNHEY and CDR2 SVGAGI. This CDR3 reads CASSYFQTYQETQYF. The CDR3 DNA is TGTGCCAGCAGTTACTTCCAAACTTACCAAGAGACCCAGTACTTC.

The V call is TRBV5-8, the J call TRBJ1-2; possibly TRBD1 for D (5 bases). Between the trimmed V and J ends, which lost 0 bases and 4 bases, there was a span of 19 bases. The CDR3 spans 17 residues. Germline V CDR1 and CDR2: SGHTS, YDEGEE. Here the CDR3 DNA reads TGTGCCAGCAGCTTGGTCTTAGGCCTCAGGGTGTTCTATGGCTACACCTTC. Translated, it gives CASSLVLGLRVFYGYTF. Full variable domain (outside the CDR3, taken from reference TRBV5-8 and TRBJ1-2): EAGVTQSPTHLIKTRGQQATLRCSPISGHTSVYWYQQALGLGLQFLLWYDEGEERNRGNFPPRFSGRQFPNYSSELNVNALELEDSALYLCASSLVLGLRVFYGYTFGSGTRLTVV.

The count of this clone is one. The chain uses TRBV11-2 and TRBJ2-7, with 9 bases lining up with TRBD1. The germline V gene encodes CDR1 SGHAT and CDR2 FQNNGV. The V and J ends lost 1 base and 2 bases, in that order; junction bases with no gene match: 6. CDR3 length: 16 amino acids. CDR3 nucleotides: TGTGCCAGCAGCTTAGGTACGACAGGGGGACCCTACGAGCAGTACTTC. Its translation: CASSLGTTGGPYEQYF.

CDR3 region: CAWSEGRYNEQFF. The CDR3 DNA follows: TGTGCCTGGAGTGAAGGACGGTACAATGAGCAGTTCTTC. The V call is TRBV30, the J call TRBJ2-1; D unclear. V gave up 1 base and J gave up 4 bases, with 8 bases separating them. This CDR3 has 13 residues. CDR1 and CDR2 (germline): GTSNPN, SVGIG (reference sequence).

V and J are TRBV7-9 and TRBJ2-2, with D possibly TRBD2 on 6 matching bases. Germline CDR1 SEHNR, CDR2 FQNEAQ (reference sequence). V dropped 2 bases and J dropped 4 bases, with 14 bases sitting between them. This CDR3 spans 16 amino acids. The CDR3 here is CASSLRGPGATGELFF. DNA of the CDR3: TGTGCCAGCAGCTTACGTGGACCGGGAGCCACCGGGGAGCTGTTTTTT.